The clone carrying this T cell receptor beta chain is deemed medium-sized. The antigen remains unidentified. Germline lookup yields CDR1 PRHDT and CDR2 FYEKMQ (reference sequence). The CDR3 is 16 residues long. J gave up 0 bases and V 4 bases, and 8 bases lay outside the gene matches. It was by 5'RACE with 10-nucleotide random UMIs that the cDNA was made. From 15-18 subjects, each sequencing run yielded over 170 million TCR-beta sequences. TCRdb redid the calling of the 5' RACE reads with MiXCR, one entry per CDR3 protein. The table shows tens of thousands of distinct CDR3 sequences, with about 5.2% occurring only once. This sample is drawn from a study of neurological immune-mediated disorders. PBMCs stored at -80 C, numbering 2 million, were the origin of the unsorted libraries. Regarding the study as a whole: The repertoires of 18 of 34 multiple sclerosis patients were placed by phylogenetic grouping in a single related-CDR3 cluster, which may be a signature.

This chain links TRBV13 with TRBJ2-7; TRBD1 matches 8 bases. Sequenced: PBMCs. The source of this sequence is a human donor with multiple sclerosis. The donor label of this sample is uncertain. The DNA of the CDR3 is TGTGCCAGCAGCTCGACAGGGGTTAACCTCTCCTACGAGCAGTACTTC. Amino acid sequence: CASSSTGVNLSYEQYF.